Given below is one TCR beta chain in context. Antigen unknown. These data belong to a study of CD8 T cells in Susac syndrome. Whole-study context: Eight or nine of the sequenced Susac syndrome patients were in remission, and five or six had active disease.

The V gene's germline CDR1 is KGHDR and CDR2 SFDVKD. The CDR3 extends over 13 amino acids. V gave up 9 bases and J gave up 3 bases, with 14 bases separating them. CD8+ and CD4+ T cells from blood underwent TCR beta sequencing. Random-hexamer reverse transcription was applied to about 0.45 to 1 ug RNA. Amplification of TCR beta CDR3 by immunoSEQ multiplex PCR spanned 54 Vbeta and 13 Jbeta. TCRdb processed the immunoSEQ multiplex PCR reads anew with MiXCR; each CDR3 protein has one entry. The repertoire holds 200,000 to 250,000 distinct CDR3 sequences, with about 95% as singletons. Study results and caveats: There was no clonal expansion in the CD4+ T cell repertoires of Susac syndrome.

What was sequenced was CD4+ T cells from PBMCs. The TCR originated in a human donor with Susac syndrome. The chain joins TRBV24-1 to TRBJ2-7; D is tentatively TRBD1 or TRBD2 (5 bases each). This chain's CDR3 is CATVGDAIYEQYF. In DNA, the CDR3 is TGTGCCACCGTCGGGGACGCAATCTACGAGCAGTACTTC.